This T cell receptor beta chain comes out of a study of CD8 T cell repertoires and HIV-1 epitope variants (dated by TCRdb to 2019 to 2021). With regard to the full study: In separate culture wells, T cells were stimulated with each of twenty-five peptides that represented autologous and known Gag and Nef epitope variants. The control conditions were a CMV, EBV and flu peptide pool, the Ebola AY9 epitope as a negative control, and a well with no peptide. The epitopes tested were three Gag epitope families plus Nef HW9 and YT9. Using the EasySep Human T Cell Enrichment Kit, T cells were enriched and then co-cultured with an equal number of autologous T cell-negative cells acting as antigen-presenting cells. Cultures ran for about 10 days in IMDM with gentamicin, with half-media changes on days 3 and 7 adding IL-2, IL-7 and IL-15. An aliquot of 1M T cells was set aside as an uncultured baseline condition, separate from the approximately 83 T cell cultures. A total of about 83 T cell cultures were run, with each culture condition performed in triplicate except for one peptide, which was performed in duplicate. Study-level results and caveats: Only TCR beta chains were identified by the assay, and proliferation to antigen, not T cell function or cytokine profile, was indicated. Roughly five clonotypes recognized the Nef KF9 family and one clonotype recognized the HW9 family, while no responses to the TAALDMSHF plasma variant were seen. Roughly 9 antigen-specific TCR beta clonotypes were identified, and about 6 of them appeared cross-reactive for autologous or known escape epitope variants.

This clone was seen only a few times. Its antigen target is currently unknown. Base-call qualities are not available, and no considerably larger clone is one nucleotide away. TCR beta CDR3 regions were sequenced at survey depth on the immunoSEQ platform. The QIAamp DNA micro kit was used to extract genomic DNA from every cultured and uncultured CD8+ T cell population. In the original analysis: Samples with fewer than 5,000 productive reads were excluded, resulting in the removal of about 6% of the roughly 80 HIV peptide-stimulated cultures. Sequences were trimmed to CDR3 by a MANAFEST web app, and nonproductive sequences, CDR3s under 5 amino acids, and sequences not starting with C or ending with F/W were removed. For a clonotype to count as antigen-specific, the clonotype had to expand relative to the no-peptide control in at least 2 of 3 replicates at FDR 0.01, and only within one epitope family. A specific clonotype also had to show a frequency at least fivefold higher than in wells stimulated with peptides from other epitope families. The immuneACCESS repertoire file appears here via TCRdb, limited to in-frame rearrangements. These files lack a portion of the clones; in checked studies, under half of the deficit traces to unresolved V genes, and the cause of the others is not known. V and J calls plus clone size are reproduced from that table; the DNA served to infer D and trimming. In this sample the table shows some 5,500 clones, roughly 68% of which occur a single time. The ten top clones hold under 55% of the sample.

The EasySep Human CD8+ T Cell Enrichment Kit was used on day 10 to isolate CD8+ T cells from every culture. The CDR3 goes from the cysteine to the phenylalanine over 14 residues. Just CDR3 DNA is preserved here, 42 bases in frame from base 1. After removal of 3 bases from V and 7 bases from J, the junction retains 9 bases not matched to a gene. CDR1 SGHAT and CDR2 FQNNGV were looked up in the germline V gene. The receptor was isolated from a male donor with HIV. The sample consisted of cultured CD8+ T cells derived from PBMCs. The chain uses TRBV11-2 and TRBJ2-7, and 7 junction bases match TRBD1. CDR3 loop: CASSLGQYLREQYF. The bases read TGTGCCAGCAGCTTGGGACAGTACCTTCGTGAGCAGTACTTC.